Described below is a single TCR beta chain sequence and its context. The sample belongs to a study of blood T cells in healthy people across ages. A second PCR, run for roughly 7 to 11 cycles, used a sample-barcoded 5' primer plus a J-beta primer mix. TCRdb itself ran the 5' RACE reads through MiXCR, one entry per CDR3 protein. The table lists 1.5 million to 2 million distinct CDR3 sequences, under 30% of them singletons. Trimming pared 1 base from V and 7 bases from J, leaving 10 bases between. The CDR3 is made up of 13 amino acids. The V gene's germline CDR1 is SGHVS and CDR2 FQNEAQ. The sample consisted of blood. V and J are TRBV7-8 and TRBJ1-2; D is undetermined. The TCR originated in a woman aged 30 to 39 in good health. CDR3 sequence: CASSLVKSGGYTF. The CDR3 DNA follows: TGTGCCAGCAGCTTAGTTAAGTCCGGTGGCTACACCTTC.